This section outlines one T cell receptor beta chain sequence together with its context. The antigen is unknown. Trimming cost V 1 base and J 9 bases; bases outside gene matches: 11. The length of the CDR3 is 17 residues. Germline CDR1 is SGHAT and CDR2 is FQNNGV. The record originates from a study of cytomegalovirus exposure and HLA in healthy donors. PCR employed 60 Vbeta and 13 Jbeta primers. Assay used: immunoSEQ multiplex PCR; TCRdb lists only in-frame clones, some missing. Found here are around 200,000 clones, just over 75% of them singletons; the top ten hold less than 3.5%. Overall study results and limits: Analyses of presence/absence relied on an assumption of roughly uniform sequencing depth across donors. There was a cluster of highly shared sequence variants that was likely a sequencing artifact.

The sequence derives from an older woman in good health and CMV-seropositive. This chain connects TRBV11-2 to TRBJ2-2; 10 nucleotides line up with TRBD2. The material sequenced was PBMCs. CDR3 residues: CASSLGQTPGLARELFF. The CDR3, as DNA: TGTGCCAGCAGCTTAGGCCAGACACCGGGACTAGCGCGGGAGCTGTTTTTT. Complete variable domain (other parts from reference TRBV11-2 and TRBJ2-2): EAGVAQSPRYKIIEKRQSVAFWCNPISGHATLYWYQQILGQGPKLLIQFQNNGVVDDSQLPKDRFSAERLKGVDSTLKIQPAKLEDSAVYLCASSLGQTPGLARELFFGEGSRLTVL.